Listed below are T cell receptor beta chains from one sample, sequenced in a study of T-cell reconstitution after alpha-beta-depleted transplantation in children. TCRdb reanalysed the PCR reads using MiXCR and keeps one entry per CDR3 protein. The sample carries about 200,000 distinct CDR3 sequences, around a sixth recorded once. This material consisted of PBMCs, mostly from graft donor cells, taken 360 days after TCRalphabeta/CD19-depleted stem cell transplant. The source of these receptors is a male patient between 2 and 9 years old who had a stem cell transplant for acute lymphoblastic leukemia, so the T cells may come from the graft donor. Both conserved end residues are part of each CDR3. A D gene is named only where the DNA matches it firmly. Size is stated for part of the rows, as once, few or many counts, or as a class when the clone is expanded.

13	TRBV7-2	few	.	TRBJ2-5	CASSLSNPMTQYF	TGTGCCAGCAGCTTATCCAACCCGATGACCCAGTACTTC
19	TRBV29-1	.	TRBD2	TRBJ2-7	CSVGGGSGLEGESSYEQYF	TGCAGCGTGGGGGGCGGGTCGGGACTAGAAGGGGAGAGCTCCTACGAGCAGTACTTC
12	TRBV18	few	.	TRBJ1-1	CASSRYATEAFF	TGTGCCAGCTCACGATACGCCACTGAAGCTTTCTTT
14	TRBV6-1	.	.	TRBJ1-5	CASNKQGGNQPQHF	TGTGCCAGCAACAAACAGGGCGGCAATCAGCCCCAGCATTTT
11	TRBV4-3	.	.	TRBJ2-1	CASSQGYEVFF	TGCGCCAGCAGCCAAGGATATGAGGTGTTCTTC
20	TRBV11-2	.	TRBD2	TRBJ2-2	CASSPLNSLADEISAGELFF	TGTGCCAGCAGCCCTTTAAACTCACTAGCGGACGAGATTTCGGCCGGGGAGCTGTTTTTT
14	TRBV5-1	.	.	TRBJ2-3	CASSLEGGEDTQYF	TGCGCCAGCAGCTTAGAGGGGGGCGAGGATACGCAGTATTTT
16	TRBV12-3/TRBV12-4	few	TRBD2	TRBJ2-3	CASTLRSNPGLGTQYF	TGTGCCAGCACACTCCGAAGCAACCCGGGACTAGGAACGCAGTATTTT
14	TRBV7-9	.	TRBD2	TRBJ2-5	CASSLADSGETQYF	TGTGCCAGCAGCTTAGCGGATAGCGGGGAGACCCAGTACTTC
17	TRBV6-1	.	TRBD1	TRBJ1-1	CASSDKVGQVMNTEAFF	TGTGCCAGCAGCGACAAGGTCGGACAGGTCATGAACACTGAAGCTTTCTTT
14	TRBV2	many	.	TRBJ2-7	CATNRGGGPYEQYF	TGTGCCACCAACCGGGGCGGGGGCCCTTACGAGCAGTACTTC
14	TRBV27	.	.	TRBJ2-4	CASSFSGIRNIQYF	TGTGCCAGCAGTTTCAGTGGGATAAGAAACATTCAGTACTTC
14	TRBV12-3/TRBV12-4	.	.	TRBJ2-3	CASSQDQSTDTQYF	TGTGCCAGCAGTCAAGACCAGAGCACAGATACGCAGTATTTT
22	TRBV6-2/TRBV6-3	.	.	TRBJ2-5	CASSPWPFGTEEVGRFGETQYF	TGTGCCAGCAGCCCCTGGCCTTTCGGGACGGAAGAGGTGGGGCGGTTCGGGGAGACCCAGTACTTC
18	TRBV12-3/TRBV12-4	few	TRBD2	TRBJ2-1	CASSLALFGLAGGNEQFF	TGTGCCAGCAGTTTAGCGCTTTTTGGACTAGCGGGGGGGAATGAGCAGTTCTTC
13	TRBV28	.	.	TRBJ2-7	CASRGTSSYEQYF	TGTGCCAGCAGGGGGACGAGCTCCTACGAGCAGTACTTC
18	TRBV11-1	few	.	TRBJ2-6	CASSFTIAKYSGANVLTF	TGTGCCAGCAGCTTCACGATAGCCAAGTACTCTGGGGCCAACGTCCTGACTTTC
15	TRBV6-1	many	TRBD2	TRBJ2-1	CASSRAGVSYNEQFF	TGTGCCAGCAGTAGAGCGGGGGTCTCCTACAATGAGCAGTTCTTC
12	TRBV3-1	.	.	TRBJ1-1	CASSQEAGEAFF	TGTGCCAGCAGCCAAGAAGCAGGTGAAGCTTTCTTT
14	TRBV5-1	.	TRBD1	TRBJ2-5	CASSFYDRVETQYF	TGCGCCAGCAGCTTCTATGACAGGGTGGAGACCCAGTACTTC
20	TRBV18	.	.	TRBJ2-7	CASSPPVGGSRQALVYEQYF	TGTGCCAGCTCACCACCGGTCGGTGGTAGCAGACAGGCGTTAGTCTACGAGCAGTACTTC
10	TRBV9	few	.	TRBJ2-1	CASSATTEDF	TGTGCCAGCAGCGCAACGACAGAGGACTTC
16	TRBV11-3	.	.	TRBJ2-7	CASSPHPWETTYEQYF	TGTGCCAGCAGCCCCCACCCATGGGAGACAACCTACGAGCAGTACTTC
16	TRBV3-1	.	.	TRBJ1-1	CASSPRLGHLNTEAFF	TGTGCCAGCAGCCCACGCCTGGGACATTTGAACACTGAAGCTTTCTTT
15	TRBV5-5	.	.	TRBJ2-7	CASSLGGGRSYEQYF	TGTGCCAGCAGCTTGGGGGGCGGGCGCTCCTACGAGCAGTACTTC
15	TRBV2	.	.	TRBJ2-2	CASSAGPANTGELFF	TGTGCCAGCAGTGCAGGTCCCGCGAACACCGGGGAGCTGTTTTTT
16	TRBV24-1	many	.	TRBJ2-1	CATSDPTGETYNEQFF	TGTGCCACCAGTGACCCGACAGGTGAAACCTACAATGAGCAGTTCTTC